These 22 T cell receptor beta chains share one sample of origin, sequenced in a study of blood T cell repertoires in COVID-19. This table comes from immunoSEQ multiplex PCR, and its TCRdb copy is limited to in-frame clones, with some not included. The sample consists of about 14,000 clones, approximately 80% of them appearing once. Material for sequencing was peripheral blood. The receptors were sampled from a woman aged 50 to 60 with active or convalescent COVID-19.

The gene calls are TRBV28 and TRBJ2-2; possible D gene TRBD2, 6 bases. The germline V and J ends were trimmed by 6 bases and 1 base, with 15 bases remaining between them. Germline lookup yields CDR1 MDHEN and CDR2 SYDVKM. The CDR3 covers 16 residues. In DNA, the CDR3 is TGTGCCAGCAGCCCCGGAGACGGGGGGAACACCGGGGAGCTGTTTTTT. It codes for CASSPGDGGNTGELFF. The full variable domain, with the rest looked up from reference TRBV28 and TRBJ2-2, is DVKVTQSSRYLVKRTGEKVFLECVQDMDHENMFWYRQDPGLGLRLIYFSYDVKMKEKGDIPEGYSVSREKKERFSLILESASTNQTSMYLCASSPGDGGNTGELFFGEGSRLTVL.

The chain uses TRBV27 and TRBJ2-7, with 9 bases lining up with TRBD1. The CDR3 contains 15 residues. Germline assignment: CDR1 MNHEY and CDR2 SMNVEV (reference sequence). V shed 6 bases, J shed 0 bases, and the junction held 6 bases outside the gene matches. CDR3 DNA sequence: TGTGCCAGCAGATTGGGGACAGGGCCCTCCTACGAGCAGTACTTC. It codes for CASRLGTGPSYEQYF.

This sequence joins TRBV5-1 and TRBJ1-1, with D possibly being TRBD1 (5 bases). Per the germline V gene, CDR1 is SGHRS and CDR2 is YFSETQ. The CDR3 sequence is 16 residues long. The ends were cut back, 7 bases at V and 6 bases at J, with 25 bases in the middle. CDR3 region: CASARSVLASGAEAFF. The CDR3 DNA sequence: TGCGCCAGCGCCCGCTCTGTCTTAGCTTCGGGGGCTGAAGCTTTCTTT.

V and J are TRBV27 and TRBJ1-6; D is possibly TRBD1 (6 bases). The CDR3 spans 15 residues. Trimming left V 2 bases short and J 5 bases short, with 10 bases between. Germline CDR1 and CDR2: MNHEY and SMNVEV (reference sequence). Here the CDR3 DNA reads TGTGCCAGCAGTTTAGATACAGGGAATAATTCACCCCTCCACTTT. This translates into CASSLDTGNNSPLHF.

This clone has only a few counts. Other DNA sequences in the sample encode the same CDR3. CDR3 bases: TGTGCCAGCAGTCTTCGGGACAGGGGAACCTACGAGCAGTACTTC. Its translation is CASSLRDRGTYEQYF. The chain has TRBV6-2 or TRBV6-3 and TRBJ2-7; 10 positions match TRBD1. V dropped 5 bases and J dropped 2; count of bases not matched to a gene: 6. The CDR3 is made up of 15 amino acids. Germline CDR1 and CDR2: MNHEY and SVGEGT.

This clone was counted a few times. This chain joins TRBV12-3 or TRBV12-4 and TRBJ1-5; no firm D call. Trimming stripped 8 bases from V and 5 bases from J, with 10 bases between. The CDR3 spans 12 residues. The CDR3 spells CASSRGYQPQHF. The CDR3 nucleotides read TGTGCCAGCTCCAGAGGATATCAGCCCCAGCATTTT.

The chain uses TRBV5-1 and TRBJ2-5, with TRBD2 as a possible D gene (5 bases). Germline loops: CDR1 SGHRS, CDR2 YFSETQ. There are 13 residues in the CDR3. Trimming pared 3 bases from V and 1 base from J, leaving 7 bases between. In DNA, the CDR3 is TGCGCCAGCAGCTCGACTATCCAAGAGACCCAGTACTTC. This gives the protein CASSSTIQETQYF.

CDR3 sequence: CASTRSGQPQHF. In nucleotides, the CDR3 is TGTGCCAGCACCCGCTCGGGGCAGCCCCAGCATTTT. V is TRBV12-3 or TRBV12-4 and J is TRBJ1-5; unclear D gene. The CDR3 has 12 residues. Trimming took 7 bases from V and 7 from J, leaving 11 bases between them.

The chain employs TRBV5-4 and TRBJ1-2, with 7 bases identical to TRBD1. The length of the CDR3 is 13 residues. Germline values: CDR1 SGHNT, CDR2 YYREEE (reference sequence). Trimming cost V 1 base and J 6 bases; bases outside gene matches: 3. The DNA of the CDR3 is TGTGCCAGCAGCTTGAGAGGGGGCCATGGCTACACCTTC. Translating gives CASSLRGGHGYTF.

The rearrangement links TRBV19 to TRBJ1-5; 9 positions agree with TRBD1. Trimming at V came to 5 bases and at J to 11 bases, leaving 10 bases not matched to a gene. CDR1 and CDR2 (germline): LNHDA, SQIVND (reference sequence). The CDR3 contains 14 residues. In DNA, the CDR3 is TGTGCCAGTAGTCTGACAGGGGGGCGGGGGGCCCAGCATTTT. The encoded protein is CASSLTGGRGAQHF.

V and J are TRBV2 and TRBJ2-5; 10 bases align to TRBD1. CDR1 is SNHLY, CDR2 FYNNEI, per germline. The junction had 4 bases not matched to a gene; V was cut back by 9 bases and J by 3 bases. This CDR3 region has 13 residues. CDR3 in DNA: TGTGCCAGTGGGGACAGGGGTGAAGAGACCCAGTACTTC. It is translated as CASGDRGEETQYF.

This clone has a single count. The chain has TRBV7-6 and TRBJ1-5, with D perhaps matching TRBD1 (5 bases). Trimming removed 5 bases from V and 3 bases from J, with 17 bases in between. The CDR3 length is 16 residues. Per germline, CDR1 SGHVS and CDR2 FNYEAQ. This CDR3 is CASSQQTRDANQPQHF. CDR3 coding DNA: TGTGCCAGCAGCCAACAGACCAGGGATGCCAATCAGCCCCAGCATTTT.

CDR3 DNA: TGTGCCTGGAGTGAGACAGGGAAGTTTAGCTCCTATAATTCACCCCTCCACTTT. Translating it yields CAWSETGKFSSYNSPLHF. This sequence joins TRBV30 and TRBJ1-6; 7 bases agree with TRBD1. Trimming cost V 1 base and J 0 bases; bases outside gene matches: 9. The CDR3 extends over 18 amino acids. CDR1 and CDR2 from the germline V gene are GTSNPN and SVGIG (reference sequence).

The rearrangement uses TRBV19 and TRBJ1-1; D perhaps matches TRBD1 (5 bases). V was cut by 10 bases and J by 4 bases, with 16 bases left in between. The CDR3 is 13 amino acids. Per germline, CDR1 LNHDA and CDR2 SQIVND (reference sequence). CDR3 region: CATRQQSGTEAFF. The CDR3 DNA sequence: TGTGCCACCCGACAGCAGTCGGGCACTGAAGCTTTCTTT.

The V and J genes are TRBV24-1 and TRBJ1-2; TRBD1 is a possible D gene (5 bases). The germline gives CDR1 KGHDR, CDR2 SFDVKD. With 2 bases removed from V and 8 bases from J, the gap between germline ends came to 11 bases. The CDR3 consists of 13 residues. CDR3: CATSDWGSVGYTF. CDR3 bases: TGTGCCACCAGTGATTGGGGCTCGGTGGGCTACACCTTC.

The chain uses TRBV28 and TRBJ1-1, with 8 nucleotides matching TRBD1. Losses at the gene ends were 5 bases for V and 0 bases for J; bases not matched to a gene: 14. The CDR3 is 18 amino acids. Germline V gives CDR1 MDHEN, CDR2 SYDVKM. The CDR3 region is CASSPLDRAHYMNTEAFF. For the CDR3, the DNA is TGTGCCAGCAGTCCGTTGGACAGGGCCCATTATATGAACACTGAAGCTTTCTTT. The full variable domain, rest sourced from reference TRBV28 and TRBJ1-1, is DVKVTQSSRYLVKRTGEKVFLECVQDMDHENMFWYRQDPGLGLRLIYFSYDVKMKEKGDIPEGYSVSREKKERFSLILESASTNQTSMYLCASSPLDRAHYMNTEAFFGQGTRLTVV.

The gene calls are TRBV4-1 and TRBJ2-1; D perhaps matches TRBD1 (6 bases). The CDR3 runs to 15 residues. Germline CDR1 is MGHRA and CDR2 is YSYEKL. V was clipped by 6 bases and J by 4 bases, with 16 bases between them. Written as DNA, the CDR3 is TGCGCCAGCAGTCGAGGCAGGGGTTCATACAATGAGCAGTTCTTC. Translated: CASSRGRGSYNEQFF.

This chain uses TRBV10-3 with TRBJ1-2; 8 positions agree with TRBD1. The CDR3 loop spans 15 amino acids. CDR1 ENHRY and CDR2 SYGVKD come from the germline V gene. Losses at the gene ends were 4 bases for V and 3 bases for J; bases not matched to a gene: 7. CDR3 bases: TGTGCCATCAGTGGAAGGCAGGGGGCGGACTATGGCTACACCTTC. Amino acid sequence: CAISGRQGADYGYTF.

The V and J genes are TRBV9 and TRBJ1-5, with 8 bases lining up with TRBD1. Losses at the gene ends were 2 bases for V and 0 bases for J; bases not matched to a gene: 4. Looked up from germline, CDR1 is SGDLS and CDR2 is YYNGEE. The CDR3 runs to 16 residues. CDR3 nucleotides: TGTGCCAGCAGCGTCGGGACAGGTCATAGCAATCAGCCCCAGCATTTT. The encoded protein is CASSVGTGHSNQPQHF. Looking up the rest from reference TRBV9 and TRBJ1-5 gives the full variable domain: DSGVTQTPKHLITATGQRVTLRCSPRSGDLSVYWYQQSLDQGLQFLIQYYNGEERAKGNILERFSAQQFPDLHSELNLSSLELGDSALYFCASSVGTGHSNQPQHFGDGTRLSIL.

This clone was detected only a few times. The chain combines TRBV15 with TRBJ1-6; D gene uncertain. V was clipped by 0 bases and J by 0 bases, with 6 bases between them. The CDR3 spans 16 residues. CDR1 and CDR2 (germline): LNHNV, YYDKDF (reference sequence). The chain's CDR3 is CATSRDRGSYNSPLHF. The CDR3 DNA reads as TGTGCCACCAGCAGAGATCGGGGCTCCTATAATTCACCCCTCCACTTT.

The chain couples TRBV5-1 to TRBJ2-2, with 14 bases aligning to TRBD2. The V and J ends lost 5 bases and 7 bases, in that order; junction bases with no gene match: 4. Germline CDR1 is SGHRS and CDR2 is YFSETQ. This CDR3 has 15 amino acids. CDR3 sequence (DNA): TGCGCCAGCAGTTTTGGGACTAGCGGGAGCGGGGAGCTGTTTTTT. Encoded protein: CASSFGTSGSGELFF.

A single count supports this clone. The chain uses TRBV10-3 and TRBJ2-1; D call uncertain. V dropped 10 bases and J dropped 0 bases, with 16 bases sitting between them. Germline assignment: CDR1 ENHRY and CDR2 SYGVKD. CDR3 length equals 15 residues. The chain's CDR3 is CATDPAPGSYNEQFF. CDR3 DNA sequence: TGTGCCACCGACCCGGCCCCGGGCTCCTACAATGAGCAGTTCTTC.